A selection of T cell receptor beta chains follows, all from one sample in a study of CD8 T cells in Susac syndrome. MiXCR was run by TCRdb on the immunoSEQ multiplex PCR reads, yielding one entry per CDR3 protein. This sample has thousands of distinct CDR3 sequences, with roughly two thirds found just once. The material sequenced was CD8+ TEMRA cells from PBMCs. The receptors stem from a human donor with Susac syndrome. Each CDR3 is given with its conserved first and last residue. D genes are given only for firm matches. Size is omitted from some rows. Given values are once, few, many or a class for expanded clones.

J gene | V gene | clone size | D gene | CDR3 DNA | CDR3 protein
TRBJ2-2 | TRBV7-9 | - | - | TGTGCCAGCAGGTCATCAGGGTTCACCGGGGAGCTGTTTTTT | CASRSSGFTGELFF
TRBJ2-5 | TRBV28 | - | - | TGTTTTCCCAGTTTGGAGGCAGGGCTGGGAAAAGAGACCCAGTACTTC | CFPSLEAGLGKETQYF
TRBJ2-7 | TRBV7-9 | - | TRBD1 | TGTGCCAGCAGCGCAGGACAGGGGAACGCCTACGAGCAGTACTTC | CASSAGQGNAYEQYF
TRBJ2-2 | TRBV4-3 | - | - | TGCGCCAGCAGCCAAGATGGGGCAATTAGCCCCGGGGAGCTGTTTTTT | CASSQDGAISPGELFF
TRBJ2-5 | TRBV20-1 | - | TRBD2 | TGCAGTGCTAGAGCCTATAGCGGGGGGTTCCCTGAGGACCTAGAGACCCAGTACTTC | CSARAYSGGFPEDLETQYF
TRBJ2-2 | TRBV2 | - | - | TGTGCCAGCAGTGACTGGCCACCCCGGGGGGCCACCGGGGAGCTGTTTTTT | CASSDWPPRGATGELFF
TRBJ2-1 | TRBV19 | - | TRBD2 | TGTGCCAGTAGTATAGCCTGGACTAGCGGGACCTACAATGAGCAGTTCTTC | CASSIAWTSGTYNEQFF
TRBJ2-7 | TRBV7-2 | - | - | TGTGCCAGCAGCTTTGTTTTGGGGACTGGGGGCCTCCAGGCCTACGAGCAGTACTTC | CASSFVLGTGGLQAYEQYF
TRBJ2-1 | TRBV5-1 | - | - | TGCGCCAGCAGCTTGGAGGTGGTCTGGGGTGAGCAGTTCTTC | CASSLEVVWGEQFF
TRBJ1-2 | TRBV12-5 | once | TRBD1 | TGTGCTAGTGCCGGACAGGGAGACTATGGCTACACCTTC | CASAGQGDYGYTF